The 32 T cell receptor beta chains below come from one sample, sequenced in a study of CD8 T cells in ankylosing spondylitis (dated by TCRdb to 2016 to 2017). Library preparation used 5' RACE. Sequencing relied on an Illumina HiSeq 2500. TCRdb reanalyzed the raw reads on its own, using fastp at Q25 for trimming and MiXCR for clone calling, and kept in-frame beta chains. CDR3 protein sequences are deduplicated, and each keeps its most common genes and DNA. This sample holds hundreds of thousands of distinct CDR3 sequences; 25% to 30% were observed only once. Of the sample, 6.6% is held by the ten largest clones. Sequenced input: blood, either unsorted or a sorted T cell fraction (not recorded which). These receptors were obtained from a male donor with ankylosing spondylitis or in good health (not recorded which).

In its sample, this clonotype was seen a few times. The J gene is TRBJ2-3, the V gene TRBV6-5; TRBD2 aligns across 9 bases. The CDR3 loop spans 18 amino acids. Losses at the gene ends were 2 bases for V and 2 bases for J; bases not matched to a gene: 11. Germline CDR1 MNHEY, CDR2 SVGAGI. In DNA form, the CDR3 reads TGTGCCAGCAGTTACGAGGCTAGCGGGGCCTCTTACACAGATACGCAGTATTTT. Protein: CASSYEASGASYTDTQYF.

This rearrangement joins TRBV20-1 to TRBJ1-2, with a possible D match to TRBD1 (6 bases). The germline gives CDR1 DFQATT, CDR2 SNEGSKA (reference sequence). V was cut by 7 bases and J by 8 bases, with 14 bases left in between. The CDR3 covers 11 residues. CDR3 bases: TGCAGTGTCTGGGACATCGGGGGCTACACCTTC. Residues: CSVWDIGGYTF.

Many counts were recorded for this clonotype. This rearrangement joins TRBV4-1 to TRBJ2-7; the match to TRBD2 covers 8 bases. The CDR3 extends over 15 amino acids. The V segment lost 4 bases and the J segment 0 bases; nucleotides outside the gene matches: 5. CDR1 and CDR2 (germline): MGHRA, YSYEKL. Here the CDR3 DNA reads TGCGCCAGCAGCCCCTTAGCGGGGAACTCCTACGAGCAGTACTTC. Translated: CASSPLAGNSYEQYF.

A remark on this clonotype: This may be a read error, as it is one base from a much larger clone. Here the CDR3 omits its conserved ending phenylalanine or tryptophan, so a read error is the likely source. V is TRBV10-3 and J is TRBJ1-1; D not certain. This CDR3 comprises 12 residues. CDR1 ENHRY and CDR2 SYGVKD come from the germline V gene. Trimming cost V 6 bases and J 4 bases, with 9 bases left between them. The CDR3 region has the DNA TGTGCCATCAGGGAGGCCGGCACTGAAGCTTTCTAT. It codes for CAIREAGTEAFY.

The CDR3 sequence is CASSSDRENEKLFF. DNA for the CDR3: TGTGCCAGCAGCTCGGACCGGGAAAATGAAAAACTGTTTTTT. V and J are TRBV6-1 and TRBJ1-4; D ambiguous. The CDR3 is made up of 14 amino acids. V was trimmed by 6 bases and J by 5 bases, leaving 13 bases between them. Germline CDR1 is MNHNS and CDR2 is SASEGT.

A word on this clonotype: This may come from a read error, since a much larger clone is one base off. A read error is likely, as this CDR3 ends without the conserved phenylalanine or tryptophan. This chain's CDR3 is CASSLLAGVEQFS. The CDR3 DNA reads TGCGCCAGCAGCCTGCTTGCGGGAGTTGAGCAGTTCTCC. This chain joins TRBV5-1 and TRBJ2-1; 7 bases match TRBD2. J gave up 9 bases and V 4 bases, and 7 bases lay outside the gene matches. Germline V CDR1 and CDR2: SGHRS, YFSETQ. This CDR3 is built from 13 residues.

This clonotype was recorded many times. This chain uses TRBV10-3 with TRBJ2-5; D unclear. Between the trimmed V and J ends, which lost 4 bases and 0 bases, there was a span of 9 bases. Germline CDR1 ENHRY, CDR2 SYGVKD. This CDR3 has 14 residues. The CDR3 is CAISAGRNQETQYF. The CDR3 DNA is TGTGCCATCAGTGCTGGCCGGAACCAAGAGACCCAGTACTTC.

This clonotype has a count of ten or more. V is TRBV29-1 and J is TRBJ2-7; 9 bases line up with TRBD1. V trimming: 7 bases; J trimming: 6 bases; junction bases outside the gene matches: 7. Germline CDR1 is SQVTM and CDR2 is ANQGSEA. The CDR3 runs 12 residues. DNA of the CDR3: TGCAGCGCTGGGGGACAGGGCGGCGAGCAGTACTTC. Residues: CSAGGQGGEQYF.

The chain combines TRBV5-1 with TRBJ2-1, with D perhaps assigned TRBD1 or TRBD2 (5 bases each). The germline gives CDR1 SGHRS, CDR2 YFSETQ. The CDR3 runs to 14 residues. The V end lost 3 bases, the J end lost 3 bases, and 10 bases lay between the germline ends. The DNA for the CDR3 is TGCGCCAGCAGCTCCCAGGGAGACTACAATGAGCAGTTCTTC. Its protein is CASSSQGDYNEQFF.

The V and J genes are TRBV18 and TRBJ2-3, with TRBD2 as a possible D gene (5 bases). V was shortened by 3 bases and J by 6 bases, with 16 bases between the two germline ends. Germline lookup yields CDR1 KGHSH and CDR2 LQKENI. The CDR3 runs 15 residues. This CDR3 is CASSPARGRVDTQYF. The CDR3 nucleotides are TGTGCCAGCTCACCCGCCCGGGGAAGGGTCGATACGCAGTATTTT.

The table lists this clonotype with many counts. J is TRBJ2-1 and V is TRBV12-3 or TRBV12-4; the match to TRBD1 covers 10 bases. J gave up 8 bases and V 6 bases, and 4 bases lay outside the gene matches. This CDR3 is 13 amino acids long. Here the CDR3 DNA reads TGTGCCAGCAGGGGGACAGGGGAGCATGAGCAGTTCTTC. This sequence encodes CASRGTGEHEQFF.

This clonotype was observed many times. The rearrangement joins TRBV12-3 or TRBV12-4 to TRBJ2-2; D unresolved. The CDR3 extends over 13 amino acids. V lost 6 bases and J lost 4, with 9 bases in between. CDR3 nucleotides: TGTGCCAGCAGGGCACAGAGCACCGGGGAGCTGTTTTTT. Translation: CASRAQSTGELFF.

This clonotype turned up a few times. The chain uses TRBV20-1 and TRBJ1-2, with D possibly TRBD1 on 6 matching bases. Trimming shortened V by 0 bases and J by 4 bases, and 15 bases separated the two germline ends. The CDR3 has 15 amino acids. In germline, CDR1 is DFQATT, CDR2 SNEGSKA (reference sequence). The CDR3 coding sequence is TGCAGTGCTAGAGAGGGAGGGGGGCGCCCCTATGGCTACACCTTC. It specifies CSAREGGGRPYGYTF.

This clonotype was recorded many times. The gene calls are TRBV20-1 and TRBJ1-5; possibly TRBD1 for D (6 bases). The length of the CDR3 is 12 residues. V gave up 6 bases and J gave up 7 bases, with 13 bases separating them. CDR1 is DFQATT, CDR2 SNEGSKA, per germline (reference sequence). Written as DNA, the CDR3 is TGCAGTGCAGGGCAGGGGAGGCAGCCCCAGCATTTT. Translation gives CSAGQGRQPQHF.

The chain links TRBV18 to TRBJ1-2; D is uncertain. Germline CDR1 and CDR2: KGHSH and LQKENI. V lost 2 bases, J lost 3 bases, and 7 bases lay in between. The CDR3 sequence is 13 residues long. In DNA form, the CDR3 reads TGTGCCAGCTCACCAAAAAGTGACTATGGCTACACCTTC. Translating gives CASSPKSDYGYTF. Full variable domain (missing parts from reference TRBV18 and TRBJ1-2): NAGVMQNPRHLVRRRGQEARLRCSPMKGHSHVYWYRQLPEEGLKFMVYLQKENIIDESGMPKERFSAEFPKEGPSILRIQQVVRGDSAAYFCASSPKSDYGYTFGSGTRLTVV.

This clonotype was counted at least ten times. The rearrangement joins TRBV10-3 to TRBJ1-1, with 8 bases aligning to TRBD1. The V segment lost 7 bases and the J segment 6 bases; nucleotides outside the gene matches: 16. CDR1 is ENHRY, CDR2 SYGVKD, per germline. This CDR3 region has 16 residues. CDR3 DNA: TGTGCCATCAAGAGTACAGGGGGGAACGAGGACGCTGAAGCTTTCTTT. Protein product: CAIKSTGGNEDAEAFF.

This sequence joins TRBV5-1 and TRBJ2-5, with a possible D match to TRBD2 (6 bases). Between the trimmed V and J ends, which lost 5 bases and 5 bases, there was a span of 13 bases. This CDR3 is 13 amino acids long. CDR1 and CDR2 (germline): SGHRS, YFSETQ. CDR3 amino acids: CASRQRERETQYF. In DNA form, the CDR3 reads TGCGCCAGCAGACAACGGGAGCGGGAGACCCAGTACTTC.

The sample holds one count of this clonotype. The rearrangement uses TRBV27 and TRBJ2-5, with D uncertain. The CDR3 totals 13 residues. The V gene lost 3 bases and the J gene lost 2 bases, with 7 bases spanning the gap. Germline V gene lookup returns CDR1 MNHEY and CDR2 SMNVEV (reference sequence). This CDR3 reads CASSFWRQETQYF. In DNA, the CDR3 is TGTGCCAGCAGTTTCTGGCGGCAAGAGACCCAGTACTTC.

This clonotype has at least ten counts. This sequence joins TRBV27 and TRBJ2-2; TRBD1 matches at 9 bases. The CDR3 is 16 residues long. V dropped 8 bases and J dropped 5; count of bases not matched to a gene: 12. Germline V CDR1 and CDR2: MNHEY, SMNVEV (reference sequence). CDR3 residues: CASQPPGQGYTGELFF. The CDR3 region has the DNA TGTGCCAGCCAACCACCGGGACAGGGATATACCGGGGAGCTGTTTTTT.

The rearrangement links TRBV6-1 to TRBJ2-6; D is uncertain. The V end was cut by 7 bases, the J end by 0 bases, with 10 bases between. Per germline, CDR1 MNHNS and CDR2 SASEGT. This CDR3 is 15 amino acids long. The CDR3 nucleotides are TGTGCCAGCATTGCAGACCACTCTGGGGCCAACGTCCTGACTTTC. Protein sequence: CASIADHSGANVLTF.

The chain combines TRBV12-3 or TRBV12-4 with TRBJ2-5; no firm D call. The CDR3 contains 13 residues. V was shortened by 5 bases and J by 7 bases, with 14 bases between the two germline ends. The CDR3 spells CASSVEMDGTQYF. Written as DNA, the CDR3 is TGTGCCAGCAGTGTGGAGATGGATGGGACCCAGTACTTC.

This clonotype was found a few times. The chain recombines TRBV2 with TRBJ1-5; perhaps TRBD1 as D (5 bases). The CDR3 spans 13 residues. The germline gives CDR1 SNHLY, CDR2 FYNNEI. Trimming pared 5 bases from V and 9 bases from J, leaving 14 bases between. The CDR3 coding sequence is TGTGCCAGCAGTCTTGGAGGGGATGTGCCCCAGCATTTT. Amino acids: CASSLGGDVPQHF. Variable domain in full (rest from reference TRBV2 and TRBJ1-5): EPEVTQTPSHQVTQMGQEVILRCVPISNHLYFYWYRQILGQKVEFLVSFYNNEISEKSEIFDDQFSVERPDGSNFTLKIRSTKLEDSAMYFCASSLGGDVPQHFGDGTRLSIL.

In this sample, this clonotype turned up many times. V is TRBV28 and J is TRBJ2-6; D unresolved. The CDR3 is made up of 15 amino acids. The V end was cut by 2 bases, the J end by 0 bases, with 5 bases between. The germline V gene encodes CDR1 MDHEN and CDR2 SYDVKM. CDR3 nucleotides: TGTGCCAGCAGTTTAGGAAACTCTGGGGCCAACGTCCTGACTTTC. It is translated as CASSLGNSGANVLTF. The complete variable domain, with remaining parts taken from reference TRBV28 and TRBJ2-6, reads DVKVTQSSRYLVKRTGEKVFLECVQDMDHENMFWYRQDPGLGLRLIYFSYDVKMKEKGDIPEGYSVSREKKERFSLILESASTNQTSMYLCASSLGNSGANVLTFGAGSRLTVL.

CDR3 sequence: CASSSPPLRASNSPLHF. The CDR3 coding sequence is TGTGCCAGCAGTTCCCCCCCCCTCAGGGCGAGTAATTCACCCCTCCACTTT. The chain joins TRBV12-3 or TRBV12-4 to TRBJ1-6, with a possible D match to TRBD1 (5 bases). V shed 4 bases and J shed 6 bases, with 19 bases lying between them. This CDR3 spans 17 amino acids.

This clonotype was detected ten times or more. V gene TRBV20-1 combines with J gene TRBJ2-4; perhaps TRBD2 as D (5 bases). Germline-derived CDR1 and CDR2 are DFQATT and SNEGSKA (reference sequence). The V end was cut by 3 bases, the J end by 1 base, with 13 bases between. The length of the CDR3 is 15 residues. CDR3 sequence: CSASAGSVAKNIQYF. In DNA, the CDR3 is TGCAGTGCTAGTGCTGGGAGCGTGGCCAAAAACATTCAGTACTTC.

This clonotype turned up a few times. V and J are TRBV5-1 and TRBJ2-7; D unresolved. CDR1 and CDR2 (germline): SGHRS, YFSETQ. V was pared by 3 bases and J by 5 bases, with 15 bases between. The CDR3 runs to 14 residues. CDR3 region: CASSSETPVHEQYF. The CDR3 DNA follows: TGCGCCAGCAGCTCAGAAACCCCTGTCCACGAGCAGTACTTC.

The genes are TRBV20-1 and TRBJ2-1; tentatively, D is TRBD2 (5 bases). Germline loops: CDR1 DFQATT, CDR2 SNEGSKA (reference sequence). Trimming pared 3 bases from V and 6 bases from J, leaving 15 bases between. The CDR3 extends over 14 amino acids. The CDR3 spells CSARKGEALNEQFF. CDR3 in DNA: TGCAGTGCTAGGAAGGGAGAGGCCCTCAATGAGCAGTTCTTC.

Ten or more counts support this clonotype. This chain links TRBV7-2 with TRBJ1-5; D not certain. Deletions cut 0 bases from V and 2 bases from J, with 8 bases between. The CDR3 has 15 amino acids. Germline CDR1 and CDR2: SGHTA and FQGNSA. The CDR3 protein is CASSLATWGNQPQHF. The DNA for the CDR3 is TGTGCCAGCAGCTTAGCGACATGGGGCAATCAGCCCCAGCATTTT.

This clonotype was seen a few times. The genes are TRBV20-1 and TRBJ2-7, with TRBD1 identical over 9 bases. Germline-derived CDR1 and CDR2 are DFQATT and SNEGSKA (reference sequence). V shed 5 bases, J shed 2 bases, and the junction held 10 bases outside the gene matches. This CDR3 is 15 amino acids long. The CDR3 bases are TGCAGTGCTTTGAATCCGGGACAGGGCCCCTACGAGCAGTACTTC. It yields the protein CSALNPGQGPYEQYF.

This clonotype was seen at least ten times. The chain carries TRBV28 and TRBJ2-5; 7 bases align to TRBD1. With 5 bases clipped from V and 3 bases from J, the junction kept 12 bases outside the gene matches. Germline CDR1 reads MDHEN; CDR2 reads SYDVKM. The CDR3 has 16 amino acids. CDR3 coding DNA: TGTGCCAGCAGTCCGGTGGGGGCAGGGGGAAAAGAGACCCAGTACTTC. This translates into CASSPVGAGGKETQYF.

This chain's CDR3 is CASSLRRDYEQYF. The CDR3 DNA reads TGTGCCAGCAGTTTGCGCAGGGACTACGAGCAGTACTTC. The V gene is TRBV12-3 or TRBV12-4, the J gene TRBJ2-7; a possible D gene is TRBD1 (5 bases). Trimming removed 3 bases from V and 3 bases from J, with 9 bases in between. CDR3 length equals 13 residues.

This clonotype showed up just a few times. The genes are TRBV20-1 and TRBJ1-1; 7 nucleotides line up with TRBD1. CDR3 length equals 13 residues. The trim removed 4 bases at V and 5 bases at J, leaving 7 bases unmatched. CDR1 is DFQATT and CDR2 is SNEGSKA in the germline V gene (reference sequence). The CDR3 region is CSAITGAGTEAFF. The DNA for the CDR3 is TGCAGTGCTATCACAGGGGCCGGGACTGAAGCTTTCTTT.